The clone carrying this TCR beta chain occurred once. The antigen is not known. Assay used: immunoSEQ multiplex PCR; TCRdb lists only in-frame clones, some missing. The sample lists 330,000 or so clones, approximately 67% occurring once. CDR3 length: 22 amino acids. Trimming took 2 bases from V and 0 from J, leaving 29 bases between them. CDR1 is MGHRA, CDR2 YSYEKL, per germline. The data were obtained in a study of cytotoxic CD8 clonotypes in ibrutinib-treated CLL. Study-wide results and limits: Baseline levels were approached again at progression, after clonality had risen at ibrutinib response.

The chain links TRBV4-1 to TRBJ2-1; D call uncertain. This clonotype was sampled from a human donor with chronic lymphocytic leukemia. This specimen consisted of PBMCs, obtained after 36 months of ibrutinib treatment. CDR3 DNA sequence: TGCGCCAGCAGCCAACCACTTGGCAGCTCCCCCCAACTTGGCAGCTCCTACAATGAGCAGTTCTTC. It codes for CASSQPLGSSPQLGSSYNEQFF.